These 27 T cell receptor beta chains were sequenced from one sample in a study of cytomegalovirus exposure and HLA in healthy donors. PCR used 60 Vbeta primers and 13 Jbeta primers. Profiling relied on immunoSEQ multiplex PCR, and the TCRdb table lists in-frame clones only, not all of them. The specimen's table records 200,000 or so clones. The sample was PBMCs. These receptors came from a boy aged 10-17 years in good health and CMV-seronegative.

The chain uses TRBV11-2 and TRBJ2-3; TRBD2 is a possible D gene (5 bases). From germline, CDR1 is SGHAT and CDR2 FQNNGV. The CDR3 consists of 13 residues. Trimming left V 4 bases short and J 5 bases short, with 10 bases between. As DNA, the CDR3 is TGTGCCAGCAGCTCAGGACTTAAAGATACGCAGTATTTT. Translation: CASSSGLKDTQYF.

The rearrangement links TRBV19 to TRBJ1-5; TRBD1 matches at 9 bases. J lost 3 bases, V lost 7 bases, and 7 bases had no gene match. Germline loops: CDR1 LNHDA, CDR2 SQIVND (reference sequence). The CDR3 runs 15 residues. The CDR3 spells CASMWGQGYNQPQHF. CDR3 coding DNA: TGTGCCAGTATGTGGGGACAGGGTTACAATCAGCCCCAGCATTTT.

The rearrangement links TRBV5-6 to TRBJ2-3, with a possible D match to TRBD1 (6 bases). Trimming removed 3 bases at V and 3 bases at J, with 17 bases between. The V gene's germline CDR1 is SGHDT and CDR2 YYEEEE. The CDR3 runs 16 residues. The CDR3 DNA is TGTGCCAGCAGCTCCTGGCCCCAGGGGACGACAGATACGCAGTATTTT. Translation: CASSSWPQGTTDTQYF.

V and J are TRBV7-2 and TRBJ1-2; tentative D call: TRBD1 (5 bases). The CDR3 contains 15 residues. Germline V lookup: CDR1 SGHTA, CDR2 FQGNSA. V lost 1 base and J lost 6, with 15 bases in between. The CDR3 DNA reads TGTGCCAGCAGCTTAGGGGGGGAGTGGTTGCATGGCTACACCTTC. This codes for CASSLGGEWLHGYTF. The full variable domain, its missing parts supplied by reference TRBV7-2 and TRBJ1-2, is GAGVSQSPSNKVTEKGKDVELRCDPISGHTALYWYRQSLGQGLEFLIYFQGNSAPDKSGLPSDRFSAERTGGSVSTLTIQRTQQEDSAVYLCASSLGGEWLHGYTFGSGTRLTVV.

The chain employs TRBV30 and TRBJ1-2; D is perhaps TRBD1 (6 bases). The germline CDR1 and CDR2 sequences are GTSNPN and SVGIG (reference sequence). Trimming left V 5 bases short and J 1 base short, with 11 bases between. The CDR3 has 13 amino acids. Here the CDR3 reads CAWWGQINYGYTF. CDR3 DNA: TGTGCCTGGTGGGGACAAATTAACTATGGCTACACCTTC. Full variable domain (rest looked up from reference TRBV30 and TRBJ1-2): SQTIHQWPATLVQPVGSPLSLECTVEGTSNPNLYWYRQAAGRGLQLLFYSVGIGQISSEVPQNLSASRPQDRQFILSSKKLLLSDSGFYLCAWWGQINYGYTFGSGTRLTVV.

The chain is built from TRBV2 and TRBJ2-1, with TRBD2 matching over 9 bases. This CDR3 contains 13 residues. Germline V gene sequence: CDR1 SNHLY, CDR2 FYNNEI. J gave up 3 bases and V 8 bases, and 2 bases lay outside the gene matches. The CDR3 DNA sequence: TGTGCCAGCTCTAGCGGGGACTACAATGAGCAGTTCTTC. Translation gives CASSSGDYNEQFF.

The chain is built from TRBV5-6 and TRBJ1-1; TRBD1 might be the D (6 bases). V was pared by 0 bases and J by 9 bases, with 12 bases between. This CDR3 contains 13 residues. Germline V gives CDR1 SGHDT, CDR2 YYEEEE. The CDR3: CASSLAYGQQAFF. In nucleotides, the CDR3 is TGTGCCAGCAGCTTGGCGTACGGACAGCAAGCTTTCTTT.

The chain carries TRBV7-2 and TRBJ2-5; the match to TRBD1 covers 9 bases. V was clipped by 1 base and J by 5 bases; unmatched bases: 5. CDR1 and CDR2 (germline): SGHTA, FQGNSA. The CDR3 sequence is 15 residues long. CDR3 nucleotide sequence: TGTGCCAGCAGCTTAGGGGGACAGGGCAGGGAGACCCAGTACTTC. Translation: CASSLGGQGRETQYF.

The chain employs TRBV11-3 and TRBJ1-1; D is perhaps TRBD1 (5 bases). The CDR3 totals 13 residues. The germline CDR1 and CDR2 sequences are SGHNT and YENEEA. V shed 1 base and J shed 5 bases, with 8 bases lying between them. Here the CDR3 DNA reads TGTGCCAGCAGCTTAGGACGGGGGACTGAAGCTTTCTTT. Its translation is CASSLGRGTEAFF.

The chain is built from TRBV11-2 and TRBJ2-1, with 10 bases identical to TRBD2. CDR3 size: 19 residues. Germline assignment: CDR1 SGHAT and CDR2 FQNNGV. With 0 bases clipped from V and 0 bases from J, the junction kept 8 bases outside the gene matches. CDR3 amino acids: CASSLDVAGGFSSYNEQFF. CDR3 in DNA: TGTGCCAGCAGCTTAGACGTAGCGGGGGGCTTCAGCTCCTACAATGAGCAGTTCTTC. Variable domain in full (rest from reference TRBV11-2 and TRBJ2-1): EAGVAQSPRYKIIEKRQSVAFWCNPISGHATLYWYQQILGQGPKLLIQFQNNGVVDDSQLPKDRFSAERLKGVDSTLKIQPAKLEDSAVYLCASSLDVAGGFSSYNEQFFGPGTRLTVL.

V usage is TRBV5-1 and J usage is TRBJ1-5, with a tentative D call TRBD1 (6 bases). V lost 2 bases and J 7 bases, leaving 13 bases between the germline ends. Germline V CDR1 and CDR2: SGHRS, YFSETQ. The CDR3 is made up of 14 amino acids. CDR3 sequence reads: CASSFGGGGQPQHF. CDR3 DNA sequence: TGCGCCAGCAGCTTTGGGGGGGGCGGCCAGCCCCAGCATTTT. The complete variable domain, with remaining parts taken from reference TRBV5-1 and TRBJ1-5, reads KAGVTQTPRYLIKTRGQQVTLSCSPISGHRSVSWYQQTPGQGLQFLFEYFSETQRNKGNFPGRFSGRQFSNSRSEMNVSTLELGDSALYLCASSFGGGGQPQHFGDGTRLSIL.

With regard to this clone: Additional DNA sequences in this sample encode the identical CDR3. The CDR3 protein is CASTLRHLLGYEQYF. CDR3 DNA sequence: TGTGCCAGCACCCTGAGGCACCTCCTCGGGTACGAGCAGTACTTC. J is TRBJ2-7 and V is TRBV28, with D unclear. The CDR3 totals 15 residues. Germline CDR1 is MDHEN and CDR2 is SYDVKM. V was clipped by 7 bases and J by 4 bases, with 20 bases between them.

J is TRBJ1-5 and V is TRBV28; D is uncertain. The CDR3 runs 14 residues. Between the trimmed V and J ends, which lost 3 bases and 7 bases, there was a span of 13 bases. The V gene's germline CDR1 is MDHEN and CDR2 SYDVKM. The CDR3 DNA sequence: TGTGCCAGCAGTTTGCCCCTAGGCCGGCAGCCCCAGCATTTT. Encoded protein: CASSLPLGRQPQHF.

The chain combines TRBV19 with TRBJ1-2, with D perhaps matching TRBD1 (6 bases). This CDR3 is built from 14 residues. Germline loops: CDR1 LNHDA, CDR2 SQIVND (reference sequence). Trimming shortened V by 5 bases and J by 8 bases, and 18 bases separated the two germline ends. The CDR3 DNA sequence: TGTGCCAGTAGTCCGGGGACAATGTCAGGGGGCTACACCTTC. Translating gives CASSPGTMSGGYTF.

The rearrangement joins TRBV9 to TRBJ1-1; 7 bases agree with TRBD1. Per the germline V gene, CDR1 is SGDLS and CDR2 is YYNGEE. The CDR3 is 15 residues long. V was pared by 4 bases and J by 1 base, with 7 bases of the junction left unmatched. This CDR3 reads CASSPRTGGNTEAFF. In DNA, the CDR3 is TGTGCCAGCAGCCCAAGGACAGGAGGGAACACTGAAGCTTTCTTT. Supplemented by reference TRBV9 and TRBJ1-1, the full variable domain reads DSGVTQTPKHLITATGQRVTLRCSPRSGDLSVYWYQQSLDQGLQFLIQYYNGEERAKGNILERFSAQQFPDLHSELNLSSLELGDSALYFCASSPRTGGNTEAFFGQGTRLTVV.

The J gene is TRBJ2-3, the V gene TRBV13, with 8 bases lining up with TRBD2. Germline V gene lookup returns CDR1 PRHDT and CDR2 FYEKMQ (reference sequence). This CDR3 has 14 amino acids. Trimming cost V 6 bases and J 1 base; bases outside gene matches: 3. CDR3 loop: CASRRAGGTDTQYF. CDR3 nucleotides: TGTGCCAGCAGGCGAGCGGGGGGCACAGATACGCAGTATTTT.

As for this clone: The sample carries other DNA sequences with the same CDR3. This chain links TRBV5-1 with TRBJ2-7; maybe TRBD2 (6 bases). Between the trimmed V and J ends, which lost 5 bases and 0 bases, there was a span of 9 bases. Germline-derived CDR1 and CDR2 are SGHRS and YFSETQ. The CDR3 has 13 amino acids. The CDR3 protein is CASSFGSSYEQYF. The CDR3 DNA sequence: TGCGCCAGCAGTTTCGGGAGCTCCTACGAGCAGTACTTC.

This sequence joins TRBV5-1 and TRBJ2-5, with unresolved D. The J call may be incorrect, as the DNA end agrees better with TRBJ2-7. Looked up from germline, CDR1 is SGHRS and CDR2 is YFSETQ. The CDR3 has 12 residues. The CDR3 DNA follows: TGCGCCAGCAGCTTGGATCGCGGCGAGCAGTACTTC. The encoded protein is CASSLDRGEQYF.

The chain joins TRBV18 to TRBJ2-7; possible D gene TRBD1, 7 bases. CDR1 is KGHSH, CDR2 LQKENI, per germline. V lost 2 bases to trimming and J lost 5 bases, with 13 bases between them. The CDR3 sequence is 14 residues long. CDR3 coding DNA: TGTGCCAGCTCACCAGGAGGGGGCGTGGACGAGCAGTACTTC. Translated, it gives CASSPGGGVDEQYF.

The chain joins TRBV6-5 to TRBJ2-5, with unresolved D. Germline lookup yields CDR1 MNHEY and CDR2 SVGAGI. V was cut by 8 bases and J by 5 bases, with 12 bases left in between. CDR3 length: 12 residues. The CDR3 coding sequence is TGTGCCAGCCGCAGGTCTGGCGAGACCCAGTACTTC. Translation gives CASRRSGETQYF.

This sequence joins TRBV21-1 and TRBJ1-2; the listed D gene, TRBD1, was not tested against the DNA. TRBV21-1 is tagged as a pseudogene. CDR3 size: 16 residues. The CDR3 reads CASSKASGSHSYGYTF. The CDR3 region has the DNA TGTGCCAGCAGCAAAGCTTCAGGGTCCCACAGCTATGGCTACACCTTC.

The J gene is TRBJ2-4, the V gene TRBV13, with 9 bases identical to TRBD2. The V gene end was trimmed by 2 bases and the J gene end by 2 bases; junction bases not matched to a gene: 16. Germline loops: CDR1 PRHDT, CDR2 FYEKMQ (reference sequence). This CDR3 contains 20 residues. Here the CDR3 DNA reads TGTGCCAGCAGCTTACGGGCGGGGGGGCCCCCCATAGTCCCCAAAAACATTCAGTACTTC. It codes for CASSLRAGGPPIVPKNIQYF.

This chain connects TRBV6-5 to TRBJ2-7, with TRBD2 matching 13 bases. This CDR3 spans 13 amino acids. Trimming cost V 5 bases and J 13 bases; bases outside gene matches: 8. Germline CDR1 MNHEY, CDR2 SVGAGI. Here the CDR3 reads CASSPGTSGAVYF. CDR3 in DNA: TGTGCCAGCAGTCCCGGGACTAGCGGGGCCGTCTACTTC.

The V call is TRBV27, the J call TRBJ2-7; TRBD1 might be the D (5 bases). Per germline, CDR1 MNHEY and CDR2 SMNVEV (reference sequence). The length of the CDR3 is 13 residues. Deletions cut 4 bases from V and 0 bases from J, with 7 bases between. CDR3 loop: CASSYRRSYEQYF. In DNA, the CDR3 is TGTGCCAGCAGTTACAGGCGCTCCTACGAGCAGTACTTC.

The J gene is TRBJ1-1, the V gene TRBV10-1; TRBD1 might be the D (5 bases). Trimming shortened V by 5 bases and J by 2 bases, and 9 bases separated the two germline ends. The CDR3 length is 13 residues. Germline V CDR1 and CDR2: WNHNN, SYGVQD (reference sequence). DNA for the CDR3: TGCGCCAGCAGTATCGACAGAAACACTGAAGCTTTCTTT. Translated, it gives CASSIDRNTEAFF.

The chain couples TRBV4-1 to TRBJ2-7; 11 bases are shared with TRBD1. There are 15 residues in the CDR3. Germline-derived CDR1 and CDR2 are MGHRA and YSYEKL. With 9 bases clipped from V and 0 bases from J, the junction kept 7 bases outside the gene matches. CDR3 sequence (DNA): TGCGCCAGTGGGTCCGGACAGGGGGCCTCCTACGAGCAGTACTTC. It codes for CASGSGQGASYEQYF.

The gene calls are TRBV29-1 and TRBJ2-5; tentatively, D is TRBD2 (6 bases). TRBJ2-7 matches the DNA end more closely, so the J call is doubtful. The CDR3 contains 12 residues. Germline V lookup: CDR1 SQVTM, CDR2 ANQGSEA. Written as DNA, the CDR3 is TGCAGCGTTGAAAAGGACTATAACGAGCAGTACTTC. Translating gives CSVEKDYNEQYF.